This TCR beta chain comes out of a study of blood T cell repertoires in COVID-19. Study-level information: The United States, Italy and Spain were the sources of the acute and convalescent COVID-19 samples.

Seattle cases were enrolled at active infection and followed longitudinally. TCRdb's copy holds only in-frame clones and misses some; the assay was immunoSEQ multiplex PCR. The sample carries 190,000 or so clones, approximately 80% recorded once. The germline CDR1 and CDR2 sequences are SGHRS and YFSETQ. Germline trimming cut 6 bases from V and 4 bases from J; bases unmatched to any gene: 11. The CDR3 spans 15 residues. J is TRBJ2-5 and V is TRBV5-1; TRBD2 agrees at 8 bases. This clonotype was sampled from a man in his sixties with COVID-19, enrolled during active disease. The sequenced sample was peripheral blood. Written as DNA, the CDR3 is TGCGCCAGCAAACTTGGACCCGGGAGGGCAGAGACCCAGTACTTC. It yields the protein CASKLGPGRAETQYF.